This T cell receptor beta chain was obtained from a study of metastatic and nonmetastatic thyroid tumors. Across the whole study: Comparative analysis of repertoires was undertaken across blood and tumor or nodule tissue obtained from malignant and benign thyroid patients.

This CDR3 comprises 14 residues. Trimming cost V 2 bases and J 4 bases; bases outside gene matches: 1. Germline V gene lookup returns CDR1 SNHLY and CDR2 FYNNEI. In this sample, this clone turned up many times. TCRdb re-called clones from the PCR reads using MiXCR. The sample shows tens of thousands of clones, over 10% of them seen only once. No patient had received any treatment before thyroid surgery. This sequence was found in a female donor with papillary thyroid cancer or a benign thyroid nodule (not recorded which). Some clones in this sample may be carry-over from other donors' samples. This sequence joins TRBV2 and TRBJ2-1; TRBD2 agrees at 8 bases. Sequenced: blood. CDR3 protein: CASSESGSYNEQFF. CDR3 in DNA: TGTGCCAGCAGTGAAAGCGGGAGTTACAATGAGCAGTTCTTC. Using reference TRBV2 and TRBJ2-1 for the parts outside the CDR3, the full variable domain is EPEVTQTPSHQVTQMGQEVILRCVPISNHLYFYWYRQILGQKVEFLVSFYNNEISEKSEIFDDQFSVERPDGSNFTLKIRSTKLEDSAMYFCASSESGSYNEQFFGPGTRLTVL.